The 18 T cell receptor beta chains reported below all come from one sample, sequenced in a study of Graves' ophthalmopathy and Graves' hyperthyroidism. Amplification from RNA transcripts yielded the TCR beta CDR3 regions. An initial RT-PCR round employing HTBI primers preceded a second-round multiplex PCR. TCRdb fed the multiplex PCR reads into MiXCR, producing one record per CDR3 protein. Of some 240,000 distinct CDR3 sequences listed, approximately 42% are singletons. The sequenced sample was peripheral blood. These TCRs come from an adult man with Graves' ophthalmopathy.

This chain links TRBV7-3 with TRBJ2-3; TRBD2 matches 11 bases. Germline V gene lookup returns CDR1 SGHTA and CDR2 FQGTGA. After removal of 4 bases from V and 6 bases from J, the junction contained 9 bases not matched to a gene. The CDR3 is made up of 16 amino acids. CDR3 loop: CASSSHSGGAMDTQYF. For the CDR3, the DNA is TGTGCCAGCAGCTCACATAGCGGGGGGGCGATGGATACGCAGTATTTT.

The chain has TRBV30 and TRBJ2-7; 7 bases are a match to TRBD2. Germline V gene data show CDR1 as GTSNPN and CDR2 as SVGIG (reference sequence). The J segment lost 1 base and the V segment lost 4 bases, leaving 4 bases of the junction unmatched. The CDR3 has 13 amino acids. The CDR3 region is CAWKSGGSYEQYF. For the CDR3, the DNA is TGTGCCTGGAAATCGGGGGGTTCCTACGAGCAGTACTTC.

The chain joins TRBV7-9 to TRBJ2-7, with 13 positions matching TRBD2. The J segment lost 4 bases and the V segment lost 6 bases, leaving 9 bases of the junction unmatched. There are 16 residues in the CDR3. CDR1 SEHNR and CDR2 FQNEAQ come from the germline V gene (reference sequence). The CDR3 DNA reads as TGTGCCAGCAGTTACTCTCCACTAGCGGGAGGGTACGAGCAGTACTTC. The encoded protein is CASSYSPLAGGYEQYF.

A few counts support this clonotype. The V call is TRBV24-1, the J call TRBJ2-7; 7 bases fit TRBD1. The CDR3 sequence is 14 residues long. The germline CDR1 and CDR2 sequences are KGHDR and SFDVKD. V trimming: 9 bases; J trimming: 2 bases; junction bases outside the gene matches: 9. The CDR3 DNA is TGTGCCACCTCCACAGGGGCTCCAACCTACGAGCAGTACTTC. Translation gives CATSTGAPTYEQYF.

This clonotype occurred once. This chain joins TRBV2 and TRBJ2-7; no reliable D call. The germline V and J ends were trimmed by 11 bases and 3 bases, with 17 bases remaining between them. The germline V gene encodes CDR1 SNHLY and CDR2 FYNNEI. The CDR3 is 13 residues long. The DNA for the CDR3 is TGTGCCTGGAGTAAGGCTGGGTTCTACGAGCAGTACTTC. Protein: CAWSKAGFYEQYF.

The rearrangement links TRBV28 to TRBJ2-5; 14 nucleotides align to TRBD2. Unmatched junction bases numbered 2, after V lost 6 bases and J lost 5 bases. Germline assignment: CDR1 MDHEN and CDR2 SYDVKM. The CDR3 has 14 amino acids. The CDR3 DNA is TGTGCCAGCAGCCGGACTAGCGGGGGGGAGACCCAGTACTTC. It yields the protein CASSRTSGGETQYF.

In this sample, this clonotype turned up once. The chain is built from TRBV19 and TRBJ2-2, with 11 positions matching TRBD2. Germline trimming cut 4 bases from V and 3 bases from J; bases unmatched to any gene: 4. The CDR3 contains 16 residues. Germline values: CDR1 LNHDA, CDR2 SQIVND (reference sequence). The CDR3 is CASSSLAGGDTGELFF. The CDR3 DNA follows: TGTGCCAGTAGTAGCCTAGCGGGGGGCGACACCGGGGAGCTGTTTTTT.

The CDR3 DNA is TGTGCCAGTAGTTCCCTTTATACTGAAGCTTTCTTT. Its protein product is CASSSLYTEAFF. The rearrangement links TRBV19 to TRBJ1-1, with D hard to call. Deletions cut 5 bases from V and 5 bases from J, with 9 bases between. The CDR3 length is 12 residues. Germline CDR1 and CDR2: LNHDA and SQIVND (reference sequence).

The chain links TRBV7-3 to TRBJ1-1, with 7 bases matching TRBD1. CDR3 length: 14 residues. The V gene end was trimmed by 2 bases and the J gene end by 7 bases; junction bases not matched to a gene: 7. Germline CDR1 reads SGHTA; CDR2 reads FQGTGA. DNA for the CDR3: TGTGCCAGCAGCTTAGGAGGGTCAGGGGGTGAAGCTTTCTTT. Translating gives CASSLGGSGGEAFF.

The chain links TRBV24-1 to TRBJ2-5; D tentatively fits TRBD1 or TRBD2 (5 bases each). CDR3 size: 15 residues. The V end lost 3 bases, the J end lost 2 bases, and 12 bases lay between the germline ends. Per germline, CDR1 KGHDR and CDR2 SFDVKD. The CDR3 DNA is TGTGCCACCAGTGATCCCAAGGGACGTCAAGAGACCCAGTACTTC. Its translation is CATSDPKGRQETQYF.

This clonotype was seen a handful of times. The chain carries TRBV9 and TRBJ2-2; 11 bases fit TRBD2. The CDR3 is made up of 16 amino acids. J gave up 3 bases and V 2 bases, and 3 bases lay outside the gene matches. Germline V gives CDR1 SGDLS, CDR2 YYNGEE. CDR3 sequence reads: CASSVSGRVYTGELFF. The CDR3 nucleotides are TGTGCCAGCAGCGTTAGCGGGAGGGTATACACCGGGGAGCTGTTTTTT.

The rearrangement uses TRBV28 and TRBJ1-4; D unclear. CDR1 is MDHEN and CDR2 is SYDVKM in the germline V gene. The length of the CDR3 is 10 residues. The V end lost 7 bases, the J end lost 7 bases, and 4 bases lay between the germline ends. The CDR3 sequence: CASKGEKLFF. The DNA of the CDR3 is TGTGCCAGCAAAGGTGAAAAACTGTTTTTT.

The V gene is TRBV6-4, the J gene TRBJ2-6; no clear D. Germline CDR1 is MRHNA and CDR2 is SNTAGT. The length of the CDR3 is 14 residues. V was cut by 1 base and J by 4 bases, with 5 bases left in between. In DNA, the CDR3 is TGTGCCAGCAGTGACTTAGGGGGGGCCAACGTCCTGACTTTC. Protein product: CASSDLGGANVLTF.

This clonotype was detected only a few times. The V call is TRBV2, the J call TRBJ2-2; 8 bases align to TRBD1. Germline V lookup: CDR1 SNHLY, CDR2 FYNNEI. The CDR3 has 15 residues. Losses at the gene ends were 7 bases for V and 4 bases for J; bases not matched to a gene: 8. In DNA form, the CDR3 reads TGTGCCAGCAAGATGGAGGGACAGGTCACCGGGGAGCTGTTTTTT. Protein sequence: CASKMEGQVTGELFF.

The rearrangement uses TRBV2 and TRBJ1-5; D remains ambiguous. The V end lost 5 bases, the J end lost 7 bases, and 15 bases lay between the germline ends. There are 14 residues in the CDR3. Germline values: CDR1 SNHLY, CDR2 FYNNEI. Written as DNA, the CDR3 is TGTGCCAGCAGTCCCGGGGAGGTAGGGCAGCCCCAGCATTTT. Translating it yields CASSPGEVGQPQHF.

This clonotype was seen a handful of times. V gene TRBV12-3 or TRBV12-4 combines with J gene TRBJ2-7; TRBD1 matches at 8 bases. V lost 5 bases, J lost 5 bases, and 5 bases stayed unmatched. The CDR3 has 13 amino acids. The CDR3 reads CASSHGQGHEQYF. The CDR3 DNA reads TGTGCCAGCAGTCATGGACAGGGTCACGAGCAGTACTTC.

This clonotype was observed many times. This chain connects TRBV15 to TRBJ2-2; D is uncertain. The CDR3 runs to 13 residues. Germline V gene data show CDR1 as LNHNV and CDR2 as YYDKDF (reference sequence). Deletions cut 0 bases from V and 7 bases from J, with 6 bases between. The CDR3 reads CATSRDPGGELFF. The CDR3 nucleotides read TGTGCCACCAGCAGAGATCCGGGCGGGGAGCTGTTTTTT.

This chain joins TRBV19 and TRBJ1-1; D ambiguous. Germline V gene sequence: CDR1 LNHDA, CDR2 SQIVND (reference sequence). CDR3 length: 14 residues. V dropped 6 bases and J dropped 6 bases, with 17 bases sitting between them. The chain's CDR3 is CASRGGGKSAEAFF. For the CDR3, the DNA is TGTGCCAGTAGGGGCGGCGGGAAAAGCGCTGAAGCTTTCTTT.